The T cell receptor (beta chain) described here comes from a study of T-cell memory formation after mild COVID-19. Whole-study context: In these data, TCR clusters were largely donor specific. Study-level points and caveats: Clones contracting over day 15 to 85 were CD4/CD8 balanced, with later expanders leaning CD4+. The study found contracting CD4+ clones mainly in CM and EM and contracting CD8+ clones in EMRA.

Turning to this clonotype: Its matching antigen is unknown.

A single record per CDR3 protein comes from TCRdb applying MiXCR to the 5' RACE reads. The sample shows 210,000 or so distinct CDR3 sequences, 15% to 20% of them seen only once. The germline V gene encodes CDR1 SGDLS and CDR2 YYNGEE. V lost 3 bases and J lost 7, with 11 bases in between. This CDR3 is built from 14 residues. Sequenced sample: PBMCs or a T cell subset sorted from them (not recorded which). The sequence came from an adult woman who had mild COVID-19 (a few samples of this study predate the infection). Cell type and time point are not known. V and J are TRBV9 and TRBJ1-6, with D perhaps TRBD1 (6 bases). CDR3 coding DNA: TGTGCCAGCAGCGCATCCGACAGGAATTCACCCCTCCACTTT. Translating gives CASSASDRNSPLHF.